Shown below are 20 T cell receptor beta chains from a single sample sequenced in a study of early T cells in non-severe SARS-CoV-2 infection. Via MiXCR, TCRdb re-called the 5' RACE reads, giving one row per CDR3 protein. Counted here are tens of thousands of distinct CDR3 sequences, around 6.1% occurring once; the ten biggest clones make up roughly 20%. The sample in question was whole blood, obtained at baseline. These receptors came from an adult who was a healthcare worker with PCR-confirmed SARS-CoV-2 infection or an uninfected control (not recorded which).

This clonotype was detected ten times or more. The J gene is TRBJ2-5, the V gene TRBV24-1, with D perhaps assigned TRBD1 or TRBD2 (6 bases each). V gave up 6 bases and J gave up 7 bases, with 20 bases separating them. In germline, CDR1 is KGHDR, CDR2 SFDVKD. The CDR3 has 15 residues. The CDR3 region has the DNA TGTGCCACCAGTAACCGGGCAGACAAGGGGGGGACCCAGTACTTC. It codes for CATSNRADKGGTQYF.

This clonotype was counted ten times or more. The CDR3 coding sequence is TGCAGTGCTAGAACTCGCAATACGCAGTATTTT. As protein: CSARTRNTQYF. This chain joins TRBV20-1 and TRBJ2-3; D gene ambiguous. The ends were cut back, 2 bases at V and 7 bases at J, with 7 bases in the middle. This CDR3 region has 11 residues. CDR1 is DFQATT, CDR2 SNEGSKA, per germline (reference sequence).

This chain uses TRBV6-2 or TRBV6-3 with TRBJ1-3; D gene unclear. CDR3 length: 14 amino acids. CDR1 MNHEY and CDR2 SVGEGT come from the germline V gene. The germline V and J ends were trimmed by 4 bases and 0 bases, with 7 bases remaining between them. The chain's CDR3 is CASSSSRSGNTIYF. Here the CDR3 DNA reads TGTGCCAGCAGTTCAAGCCGCTCTGGAAACACCATATATTTT.

This clonotype showed up just a few times. The J gene is TRBJ1-1, the V gene TRBV15; perhaps TRBD1 as D (6 bases). The germline CDR1 and CDR2 sequences are LNHNV and YYDKDF (reference sequence). Trimming took 1 base from V and 5 from J, leaving 14 bases between them. This CDR3 comprises 15 residues. CDR3 in DNA: TGTGCCACCAGCAGAGCAGATTCACAGGGAACTGAAGCTTTCTTT. It translates to CATSRADSQGTEAFF.

This clonotype has a handful of counts. This chain connects TRBV12-3 or TRBV12-4 to TRBJ2-2; a weak D match, TRBD2 (6 bases). V lost 2 bases and J lost 4, with 20 bases in between. The CDR3 contains 18 residues. The CDR3: CASSLSREGLGGTGELFF. The CDR3 DNA reads TGTGCCAGCAGTTTAAGTCGTGAGGGGCTCGGGGGCACCGGGGAGCTGTTTTTT.

This clonotype was counted at least ten times. The chain carries TRBV19 and TRBJ1-2; 8 bases are a match to TRBD1. The J segment lost 1 base and the V segment lost 8 bases, leaving 3 bases of the junction unmatched. CDR1 and CDR2 (germline): LNHDA, SQIVND (reference sequence). This CDR3 comprises 13 residues. The CDR3 region is CASDDRGNYGYTF. CDR3 DNA sequence: TGTGCCAGTGATGACAGGGGTAACTATGGCTACACCTTC.

This chain joins TRBV6-1 and TRBJ2-3, with D uncertain. Germline CDR1 MNHNS, CDR2 SASEGT. This CDR3 comprises 13 residues. Between the trimmed V and J ends, which lost 3 bases and 6 bases, there was a span of 10 bases. The CDR3 spells CASSEAPEDTQYF. The CDR3 DNA follows: TGTGCCAGCAGTGAGGCCCCGGAGGATACGCAGTATTTT.

In this sample, this clonotype turned up many times. V is TRBV11-2 and J is TRBJ2-2; 9 bases match TRBD1. Germline lookup yields CDR1 SGHAT and CDR2 FQNNGV. The CDR3 contains 12 residues. The J segment lost 16 bases and the V segment lost 6 bases, leaving 9 bases of the junction unmatched. CDR3 coding DNA: TGTGCCAGCAGTCCGGACAGGGGTGATCCGTTTTTT. Its translation: CASSPDRGDPFF.

This clonotype was seen more than once but under ten times. The J gene is TRBJ2-7, the V gene TRBV7-8; no reliable D call. Germline V lookup: CDR1 SGHVS, CDR2 FQNEAQ. The CDR3 is made up of 14 amino acids. The V end was cut by 0 bases, the J end by 3 bases, with 9 bases between. In DNA, the CDR3 is TGTGCCAGCAGCTTAGCGCATGACTTCTACGAGCAGTACTTC. It encodes CASSLAHDFYEQYF.

Many counts were recorded for this clonotype. The V call is TRBV6-5, the J call TRBJ2-1; 10 nucleotides align to TRBD2. The CDR3 is made up of 15 amino acids. J lost 6 bases, V lost 6 bases, and 8 bases had no gene match. In germline, CDR1 is MNHEY, CDR2 SVGAGI. CDR3: CASSLAGGPSNEQFF. The CDR3 DNA is TGTGCCAGCAGCTTAGCGGGGGGACCAAGCAATGAGCAGTTCTTC.

V is TRBV12-3 or TRBV12-4 and J is TRBJ2-4, with D maybe TRBD1 (5 bases). This CDR3 spans 14 amino acids. V lost 5 bases to trimming and J lost 1 base, with 9 bases between them. The CDR3 DNA reads TGTGCCAGCAGTGCAGGGTCGGCCAAAAACATTCAGTACTTC. It yields the protein CASSAGSAKNIQYF.

This chain connects TRBV4-2 to TRBJ2-1; TRBD2 agrees at 12 bases. Germline trimming cut 5 bases from V and 13 bases from J; bases unmatched to any gene: 6. Germline values: CDR1 LGHNA, CDR2 YNFKEQ. The CDR3 has 13 residues. CDR3 sequence: CASSGTSGSTQFF. CDR3 nucleotide sequence: TGTGCCAGCAGCGGGACTAGCGGGTCTACACAGTTCTTC.

This clonotype has ten or more counts. The V and J genes are TRBV7-2 and TRBJ2-5; D is unresolved. The CDR3 spans 12 residues. The germline gives CDR1 SGHTA, CDR2 FQGNSA. Trimming shortened V by 5 bases and J by 0 bases, and 4 bases separated the two germline ends. CDR3 protein: CASSGHQETQYF. CDR3 in DNA: TGTGCCAGCAGCGGACACCAAGAGACCCAGTACTTC.

This clonotype was found a few times. V and J are TRBV12-3 or TRBV12-4 and TRBJ1-5; D is perhaps TRBD1 (6 bases). The V end was cut by 3 bases, the J end by 6 bases, with 6 bases between. The CDR3 loop spans 12 amino acids. The CDR3 reads CASSFRGQPQHF. DNA of the CDR3: TGTGCCAGCAGTTTCAGGGGTCAGCCCCAGCATTTT.

There are many counts of this clonotype. V and J are TRBV5-5 and TRBJ2-1, with D possibly matching TRBD1 (5 bases). V lost 4 bases to trimming and J lost 8 bases, with 10 bases between them. The CDR3 is 12 residues long. CDR1 SGHKS and CDR2 YYEKEE come from the germline V gene (reference sequence). The CDR3 coding sequence is TGTGCCAGCAGCGGGGCCGTCGATGAGCAGTTCTTC. Its translation is CASSGAVDEQFF.

This clonotype has a count of ten or more. The rearrangement joins TRBV29-1 to TRBJ2-1, with D perhaps given as TRBD1 or TRBD2 (6 bases each). Germline V gene lookup returns CDR1 SQVTM and CDR2 ANQGSEA. The CDR3 has 14 residues. V lost 3 bases, J lost 7 bases, and 16 bases lay in between. The CDR3 coding sequence is TGCAGCGTTGACGGACGGGGGCAGGGGAATGAGCAGTTCTTC. Amino acid sequence: CSVDGRGQGNEQFF.

This clonotype came up many times. The CDR3 nucleotides are TGTGCCAGCAGACAACTAGCGGGCCAAGAGACCCAGTACTTC. Protein: CASRQLAGQETQYF. J is TRBJ2-5 and V is TRBV2; 9 nucleotides agree with TRBD2. V was pared by 6 bases and J by 1 base, with 3 bases of the junction left unmatched. This CDR3 spans 14 amino acids. The germline CDR1 and CDR2 sequences are SNHLY and FYNNEI. The full variable domain, with the rest looked up from reference TRBV2 and TRBJ2-5, is EPEVTQTPSHQVTQMGQEVILRCVPISNHLYFYWYRQILGQKVEFLVSFYNNEISEKSEIFDDQFSVERPDGSNFTLKIRSTKLEDSAMYFCASRQLAGQETQYFGPGTRLLVL.

This clonotype was observed a handful of times. V usage is TRBV12-3 or TRBV12-4 and J usage is TRBJ1-6; TRBD1 agrees at 7 bases. Trimming at V came to 5 bases and at J to 14 bases, leaving 6 bases not matched to a gene. There are 12 residues in the CDR3. The CDR3 spells CASSTQGVALHF. CDR3 bases: TGTGCCAGCAGTACCCAGGGGGTGGCCCTCCACTTT.

Ten or more counts support this clonotype. The chain couples TRBV6-5 to TRBJ2-7; possible D gene TRBD1, 7 bases. This CDR3 contains 14 residues. V was cut by 10 bases and J by 2 bases, with 18 bases left in between. The V gene's germline CDR1 is MNHEY and CDR2 SVGAGI. CDR3 residues: CATRPGGIPYEQYF. The CDR3 region has the DNA TGTGCCACCAGGCCAGGGGGGATCCCCTACGAGCAGTACTTC.

This clonotype appeared many times. The V call is TRBV5-4, the J call TRBJ2-2; D remains ambiguous. This CDR3 region has 14 residues. Germline V gene data show CDR1 as SGHNT and CDR2 as YYREEE (reference sequence). V dropped 1 base and J dropped 4 bases, with 8 bases sitting between them. In DNA form, the CDR3 reads TGTGCCAGCAGCTTGAACGGATTCACCGGGGAGCTGTTTTTT. Translated: CASSLNGFTGELFF.